This T cell receptor (beta chain) was recovered during a study of tumor-infiltrating lymphocytes in oesophageal squamous cell carcinoma. Germline CDR1 reads SGHTA; CDR2 reads FQGTGA. Trimming cost V 2 bases and J 3 bases, with 5 bases left between them. The CDR3 is 14 residues long. TCRdb analysed the PCR reads with MiXCR anew, one entry per CDR3 protein. The table lists about 19,000 distinct CDR3 sequences, about 40% of them singletons, with about 11% in the top ten. This clonotype has just one count. This rearrangement joins TRBV7-3 to TRBJ2-6, with no clear D. The sequence was collected from a male donor with esophageal squamous cell carcinoma. The sequenced material came from normal esophageal tissue next to the tumor. The CDR3 DNA reads as TGTGCCAGCAGCTTAGGTTTTGGGGCCAACGTCCTGACTTTC. This sequence encodes CASSLGFGANVLTF.